The rows below give T cell receptor beta chains drawn from one sample of a study of T cell responses to AZD1222 COVID-19 vaccine. Measured with immunoSEQ multiplex PCR; TCRdb has only the in-frame clones, and not every one. The sample lists about 130,000 clones; about 86% were seen once. The sample in question was peripheral blood, obtained on day 0 of AZD1222 vaccination. The receptors here all came from an adult in good health. The CDR3 runs from the conserved cysteine through the conserved F or W. The D gene is left open where the match is weak. Some rows mark clone size as missing; the rest say once, few, many or name a class of expanded clone.

d_call: -
v_call: TRBV7-3
clone_size: -
j_call: TRBJ2-1
cdr3_nt: TGTGCCAGCAGCCCAGGAGCGTCCACCTACAATGAGCAGTTCTTC
cdr3_aa: CASSPGASTYNEQFF

d_call: TRBD1
v_call: TRBV9
clone_size: -
j_call: TRBJ2-2
cdr3_nt: TGTGCCAGCAGCGCACATCGGGACAGCCCGAACACCGGGGAGCTGTTTTTT
cdr3_aa: CASSAHRDSPNTGELFF

d_call: -
v_call: TRBV9
clone_size: -
j_call: TRBJ1-5
cdr3_nt: TGTGCCAGCAGCGTAGAAGGCATTGAGTGGTGGTATAGCAATCAGCCCCAGCATTTT
cdr3_aa: CASSVEGIEWWYSNQPQHF

d_call: -
v_call: TRBV7-2
clone_size: -
j_call: TRBJ1-5
cdr3_nt: TGTGCCAGCAGCCCCGATGGCAATCAGCCCCAGCATTTT
cdr3_aa: CASSPDGNQPQHF

d_call: -
v_call: TRBV4-1
clone_size: -
j_call: TRBJ1-2
cdr3_nt: TGCGCCAGCAGCCAATCCGGGGTAAAGGGAGGCTACACCTTC
cdr3_aa: CASSQSGVKGGYTF

d_call: TRBD2
v_call: TRBV29-1
clone_size: -
j_call: TRBJ2-1
cdr3_nt: TGCAGCGTTGCCGGATACCGGGAGGTACATGAGCAGTTCTTC
cdr3_aa: CSVAGYREVHEQFF

d_call: -
v_call: TRBV5-4
clone_size: -
j_call: TRBJ2-3
cdr3_nt: TGTGCCAGCAGCTACGAATTAAGCGGGCCTAGCACAGATACGCAGTATTTT
cdr3_aa: CASSYELSGPSTDTQYF

d_call: TRBD1
v_call: TRBV29-1
clone_size: once
j_call: TRBJ2-3
cdr3_nt: TGCAGCGGGGGCCGGGACAGGGGTTCGGATACGCAGTATTTT
cdr3_aa: CSGGRDRGSDTQYF

d_call: -
v_call: TRBV19
clone_size: -
j_call: TRBJ1-2
cdr3_nt: TGTGCCAGTAGTATGTTACACAGCTATGGCTACACCTTC
cdr3_aa: CASSMLHSYGYTF

d_call: TRBD1
v_call: TRBV7-2
clone_size: once
j_call: TRBJ1-2
cdr3_nt: TGTGCCAGCAGCTTAGCGACAGGGGGCGGGAACTATGGCTACACCTTC
cdr3_aa: CASSLATGGGNYGYTF

d_call: TRBD2
v_call: TRBV4-3
clone_size: -
j_call: TRBJ2-1
cdr3_nt: TGCGCCAGCAGCCAAGAGACCCTAGCGGGGGGGTCTTACAATGAGCAGTTCTTC
cdr3_aa: CASSQETLAGGSYNEQFF

d_call: -
v_call: TRBV7-2
clone_size: -
j_call: TRBJ1-5
cdr3_nt: TGTGCCAGCAGCTCCGGACGGTTTGGTAATCAGCCCCAGCATTTT
cdr3_aa: CASSSGRFGNQPQHF

d_call: -
v_call: TRBV5-4
clone_size: -
j_call: TRBJ2-2
cdr3_nt: TGTGCCAGCAGCTTCACGGACACCGGGGAGCTGTTTTTT
cdr3_aa: CASSFTDTGELFF

d_call: -
v_call: TRBV9
clone_size: -
j_call: TRBJ2-1
cdr3_nt: TGTGCCAGCAGCGTAGGCGACGGCGCCACTGAGCAGTTCTTC
cdr3_aa: CASSVGDGATEQFF

d_call: TRBD1
v_call: TRBV11-1
clone_size: few
j_call: TRBJ1-1
cdr3_nt: TGTGCCAGCAGCGGTTACAGGGGGGACACTGAAGCTTTCTTT
cdr3_aa: CASSGYRGDTEAFF

d_call: -
v_call: TRBV18
clone_size: -
j_call: TRBJ2-3
cdr3_nt: TGTGCCAGCTCCCTGTACACAGATACGCAGTATTTT
cdr3_aa: CASSLYTDTQYF

d_call: TRBD1
v_call: TRBV19
clone_size: -
j_call: TRBJ1-6
cdr3_nt: TGTGCCAGTAGACGACAGGGAGGCACCTATAATTCACCCCTCCACTTT
cdr3_aa: CASRRQGGTYNSPLHF

d_call: -
v_call: TRBV7-9
clone_size: -
j_call: TRBJ2-2
cdr3_nt: TGTGCCAGCAGCCCGCCCGGAGCGAACACCGGGGAGCTGTTTTTT
cdr3_aa: CASSPPGANTGELFF

d_call: -
v_call: TRBV12-5
clone_size: -
j_call: TRBJ2-7
cdr3_nt: TGTGCTAGACGGCTGCTTCGGGAGCAGTACTTC
cdr3_aa: CARRLLREQYF

d_call: -
v_call: TRBV2
clone_size: -
j_call: TRBJ2-5
cdr3_nt: TGTGCCAGCAGTGCAGAACTAGCCCCGGGGGAGACCCAGTACTTC
cdr3_aa: CASSAELAPGETQYF

d_call: -
v_call: TRBV9
clone_size: -
j_call: TRBJ2-3
cdr3_nt: TGTGCCAGCAGCGTAGAGGGGGGCCTCCAAGTTGCGGCGCAGTATTTT
cdr3_aa: CASSVEGGLQVAAQYF

d_call: -
v_call: TRBV19
clone_size: -
j_call: TRBJ1-1
cdr3_nt: TGTGCCAGTAATGGGGCCCCGGGGGTCAGGGCGGCTGAAGCTTTCTTT
cdr3_aa: CASNGAPGVRAAEAFF